The 5 T cell receptor beta chains listed next were all sequenced from one sample in a study of blood T cell repertoires in COVID-19. Generated by immunoSEQ multiplex PCR, the TCRdb table keeps only in-frame clones and is missing some. Found here are some 150,000 clones, approximately 81% of them singletons; the top ten hold roughly 15%. Sequenced sample: peripheral blood. Receptors originate from a woman in her seventies with COVID-19, enrolled during active disease.

This chain links TRBV15 with TRBJ2-3; D perhaps matches TRBD2 (6 bases). The CDR3 runs 14 residues. Looked up from germline, CDR1 is LNHNV and CDR2 is YYDKDF (reference sequence). V was pared by 3 bases and J by 4 bases, with 11 bases between. This chain's CDR3 is CATSRGGEADTQYF. For the CDR3, the DNA is TGTGCCACCAGCAGGGGGGGTGAGGCAGATACGCAGTATTTT.

As for this clone: This CDR3 is also generated by other DNA sequences in the sample. The chain has TRBV7-3 and TRBJ2-1, with 16 bases lining up with TRBD2. CDR3 length: 18 residues. Per the germline V gene, CDR1 is SGHTA and CDR2 is FQGTGA. The V and J ends lost 3 bases and 9 bases, in that order; junction bases with no gene match: 11. The CDR3 region has the DNA TGTGCCAGCAGCTTGGCGCCGGGACTAGCGGGGGGGCAGGGTGAGCAGTTCTTC. Amino acid sequence: CASSLAPGLAGGQGEQFF.

The chain couples TRBV3-1 (or the pseudogene TRBV3-2) to TRBJ1-5; 10 nucleotides align to TRBD1. This CDR3 contains 14 residues. V shed 3 bases and J 11 bases; nucleotides not matched to a gene: 7. The germline gives CDR1 LGHDT, CDR2 YNNKEL (reference sequence). CDR3 nucleotide sequence: TGTGCCAGCAGCCAGCCGACAGGGGGCAGGGCCCAGCATTTT. Residues: CASSQPTGGRAQHF.

V usage is TRBV28 and J usage is TRBJ1-1; weak D call: TRBD1 (6 bases). There are 17 residues in the CDR3. Germline lookup yields CDR1 MDHEN and CDR2 SYDVKM. V was pared by 7 bases and J by 0 bases, with 21 bases between. The CDR3 nucleotides read TGTGCCAGCAACTCCGATAGGGGGAGGGAGTTGAACACTGAAGCTTTCTTT. Amino acid sequence: CASNSDRGRELNTEAFF.

V gene TRBV6-5 combines with J gene TRBJ2-1; 7 bases are shared with TRBD1. Per germline, CDR1 MNHEY and CDR2 SVGAGI. This CDR3 is built from 12 residues. With V trimmed by 6 bases and J by 4 bases, 0 bases remained unmatched. The DNA for the CDR3 is TGTGCCAGCAGACAGGGGTACAATGAGCAGTTCTTC. Residues: CASRQGYNEQFF.